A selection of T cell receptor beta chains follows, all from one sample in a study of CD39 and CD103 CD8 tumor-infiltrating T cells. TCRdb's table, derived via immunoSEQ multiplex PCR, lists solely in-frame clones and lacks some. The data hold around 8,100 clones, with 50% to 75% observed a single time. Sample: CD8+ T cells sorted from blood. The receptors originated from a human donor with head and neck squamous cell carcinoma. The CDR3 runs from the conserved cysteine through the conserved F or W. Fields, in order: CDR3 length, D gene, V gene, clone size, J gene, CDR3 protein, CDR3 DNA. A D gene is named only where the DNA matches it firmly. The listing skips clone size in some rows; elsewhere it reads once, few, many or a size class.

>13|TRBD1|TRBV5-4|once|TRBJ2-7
CASSFDRDYEQYF
TGTGCCAGCAGCTTCGACAGGGACTACGAGCAGTACTTC
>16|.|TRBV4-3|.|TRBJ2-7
CASSPSGTGESYEQYF
TGCGCCAGCAGCCCTAGCGGGACAGGGGAGAGTTACGAGCAGTACTTC
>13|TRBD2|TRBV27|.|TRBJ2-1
CASRTSVSNEQFF
TGTGCCAGCAGGACTAGCGTGAGTAATGAGCAGTTCTTC
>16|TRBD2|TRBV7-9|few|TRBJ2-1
CASSLVRREGLEGQFF
TGTGCCAGCAGCTTAGTGCGTCGGGAGGGCCTGGAGGGTCAGTTCTTC
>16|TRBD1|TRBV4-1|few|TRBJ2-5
CASSQVPGTVKETQYF
TGCGCCAGCAGCCAAGTTCCCGGGACAGTCAAAGAGACCCAGTACTTC
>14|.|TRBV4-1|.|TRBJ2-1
CASSHDAGKNEQFF
TGCGCCAGCAGCCACGATGCTGGGAAGAATGAGCAGTTCTTC
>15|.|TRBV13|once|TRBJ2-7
CASSLASEGSYEQYF
TGTGCCAGCAGCTTAGCCTCCGAGGGCTCCTACGAGCAGTACTTC
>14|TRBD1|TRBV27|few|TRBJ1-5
CASGLGTENQPQHF
TGTGCCAGCGGCTTAGGGACAGAGAATCAGCCCCAGCATTTT
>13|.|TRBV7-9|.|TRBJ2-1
CASSLDPGNEQFF
TGTGCCAGCAGCTTAGATCCCGGCAATGAGCAGTTCTTC
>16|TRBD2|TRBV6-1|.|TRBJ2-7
CAISVSGTGGSYEQYF
TGTGCCATCAGTGTGTCCGGGACGGGAGGCTCCTACGAGCAGTACTTC
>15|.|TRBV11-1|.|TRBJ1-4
CASSFLGRSNEKLFF
TGTGCCAGCAGCTTTCTGGGGCGCAGTAATGAAAAACTGTTTTTT
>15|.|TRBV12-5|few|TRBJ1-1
CASGLTQGADTEAFF
TGTGCTAGTGGTTTGACCCAGGGCGCCGACACTGAAGCTTTCTTT
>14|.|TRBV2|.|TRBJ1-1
CASKEGPRNTEAFF
TGTGCCAGCAAGGAGGGACCCAGGAACACTGAAGCTTTCTTT
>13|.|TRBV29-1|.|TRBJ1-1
CSVLGPGGTEAFF
TGCAGCGTCCTGGGTCCCGGAGGGACTGAAGCTTTCTTT
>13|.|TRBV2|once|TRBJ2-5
CASKASFQETQYF
TGTGCCAGCAAGGCCAGTTTCCAAGAGACCCAGTACTTC
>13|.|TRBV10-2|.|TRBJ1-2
CASSEGANYGYTF
TGCGCCAGCAGTGAGGGGGCGAACTATGGCTACACCTTC
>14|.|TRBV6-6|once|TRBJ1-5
CASSYEGETQPQHF
TGTGCCAGCAGTTACGAGGGGGAGACTCAGCCCCAGCATTTT
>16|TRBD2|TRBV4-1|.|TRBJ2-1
CASSQAGGSSYNEQFF
TGCGCCAGCAGCCAAGCGGGGGGGAGCTCCTACAATGAGCAGTTCTTC
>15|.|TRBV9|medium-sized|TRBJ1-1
CASSQDGRVATEAFF
TGTGCCAGCAGCCAAGACGGCAGGGTGGCCACTGAAGCTTTCTTT
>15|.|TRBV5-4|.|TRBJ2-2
CASSLDGGQGGELFF
TGTGCCAGCAGCTTAGACGGGGGGCAAGGCGGGGAGCTGTTTTTT
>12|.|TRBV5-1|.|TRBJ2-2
CASSEGSGELFF
TGCGCCAGCAGTGAGGGCTCCGGGGAGCTGTTTTTT
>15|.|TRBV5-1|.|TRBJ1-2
CASSPEGQLNYGYTF
TGCGCCAGCAGCCCCGAAGGGCAGTTAAACTATGGCTACACCTTC
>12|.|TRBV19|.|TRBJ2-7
CASSPGNYEQYF
TGTGCCAGTAGTCCAGGGAACTACGAGCAGTACTTC
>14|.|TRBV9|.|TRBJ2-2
CASSQDTNTGELFF
TGCGCCAGCAGCCAAGATACGAACACCGGGGAGCTGTTTTTT
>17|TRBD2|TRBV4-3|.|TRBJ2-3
CASSQDSLAGEKDTQYF
TGCGCCAGCAGCCAAGATAGCCTAGCGGGAGAGAAAGATACGCAGTATTTT
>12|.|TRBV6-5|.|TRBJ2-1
CASSYGRNEQFF
TGTGCCAGCAGTTACGGCCGCAATGAGCAGTTCTTC
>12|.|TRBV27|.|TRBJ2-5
CASSLSGETQYF
TGTGCCAGCAGTCTGTCGGGAGAGACCCAGTACTTC
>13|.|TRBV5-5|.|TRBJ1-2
CASSFTGNYGYTF
TGTGCCAGCAGTTTTACAGGGAACTATGGCTACACCTTC
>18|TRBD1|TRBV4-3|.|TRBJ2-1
CASSPGHGTGRSDNEQFF
TGCGCCAGCAGCCCAGGACACGGGACAGGGAGGAGCGACAATGAGCAGTTCTTC
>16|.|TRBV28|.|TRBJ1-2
CASSLLTTPNSGGYTF
TGTGCCAGCAGTTTACTAACGACACCGAACTCGGGAGGCTACACCTTC
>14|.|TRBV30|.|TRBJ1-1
CAWSFETANTEAFF
TGTGCCTGGAGTTTTGAGACAGCAAACACTGAAGCTTTCTTT
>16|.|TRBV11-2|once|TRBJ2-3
CASQAVPGSSLDTQYF
TGTGCCAGCCAGGCAGTTCCGGGCTCCTCATTGGATACGCAGTATTTT
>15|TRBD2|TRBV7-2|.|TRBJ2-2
CASSQPAGGPGELFF
TGTGCCAGCAGCCAGCCGGCGGGAGGGCCCGGGGAGCTGTTTTTT
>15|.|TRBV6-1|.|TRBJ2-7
CASSGWEVDDVEQYF
TGTGCCAGCAGTGGCTGGGAAGTGGACGACGTCGAGCAGTACTTC
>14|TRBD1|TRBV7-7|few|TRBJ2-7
CASSLGTGAIQQYF
TGTGCTAGCAGCTTAGGGACAGGGGCCATCCAGCAGTACTTC
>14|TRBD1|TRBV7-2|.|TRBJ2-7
CASSYTGGGNEQYF
TGTGCCAGCAGCTACACAGGGGGTGGCAACGAGCAGTACTTC
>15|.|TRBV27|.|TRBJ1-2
CASSLSGTGIMGYTF
TGTGCCAGCAGTTTATCCGGGACGGGGATCATGGGCTACACCTTC
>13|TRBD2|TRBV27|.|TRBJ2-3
CASSLGLAGSQYF
TGTGCCAGCAGCCTAGGACTAGCGGGGTCGCAGTATTTT